The rows below give T cell receptor beta chains drawn from one sample of a study of blood T cell repertoires in COVID-19. Measured with immunoSEQ multiplex PCR; TCRdb has only the in-frame clones, and not every one. The sample lists about 190,000 clones, 70% to 90% occurring once. What was sequenced was PBMCs or T cells enriched from blood (not recorded which). The source is a middle-aged woman in a cohort exposed to, infected with or recovered from COVID-19 (not recorded which). Each CDR3 is given with its conserved first and last residue. D genes are given only for firm matches. Not all rows give a size; the values are once, few, many and, for expanded clones, a class.

cdr3_length j_call v_call clone_size d_call cdr3_nt cdr3_aa
14 TRBJ2-7 TRBV27 few - TGTGCCAGCAGTGACTTAGACAGGCCCTACGAGCAGTACTTC CASSDLDRPYEQYF
15 TRBJ1-2 TRBV5-6 - TRBD1 TGTGCCAGCAGCTTGGGTAGGGGACAGGGCGGCGGCTACACCTTC CASSLGRGQGGGYTF
14 TRBJ2-7 TRBV2 - TRBD1 TGTGCCAGCACGGTGAGGCAGGGGGCTTACGAGCAGTACTTC CASTVRQGAYEQYF
12 TRBJ1-2 TRBV28 - - TGTGCCAGCAGTTCAGGGCCCTATGGCTACACCTTC CASSSGPYGYTF
16 TRBJ1-5 TRBV6-1 - - TGTGCCAGCAGTGAAGCCCCAGGGTCCGGGCTTCAGCCCCAGCATTTT CASSEAPGSGLQPQHF
12 TRBJ1-4 TRBV2 - - TGTGCCAGCAGTGGCCCGGGGGGAAAACTGTTTTTT CASSGPGGKLFF
14 TRBJ1-1 TRBV7-6 - TRBD1 TGTGCCAGCGGCCCACAGGGGAGGCCTACTGAAGCTTTCTTT CASGPQGRPTEAFF
14 TRBJ1-1 TRBV27 - - TGTGCCAGCAGTGCCCTCGAGGGATGGACTGAAGCTTTCTTT CASSALEGWTEAFF
15 TRBJ1-3 TRBV18 - - TGTGCCAGCTCACCCGACAGATTCTCTGGAAACACCATATATTTT CASSPDRFSGNTIYF
16 TRBJ2-5 TRBV4-1 - TRBD2 TGCGCCAGCAGCCAAGAAGGAGGACTAGCGTTTGGGGCCCAGTACTTC CASSQEGGLAFGAQYF
15 TRBJ1-2 TRBV19 - - TGTGCCAGTAGTATCCCCAGGGTTCTAACCTATGGCTACACCTTC CASSIPRVLTYGYTF
13 TRBJ1-2 TRBV7-8 - - TGTGCCAGCAGCCTTAGCCTGTTTTATGGCTACACCTTC CASSLSLFYGYTF
16 TRBJ1-5 TRBV7-9 - - TGTGCCAGCAGCAAGGGGTCCGGGTACAGCAATCAGCCCCAGCATTTT CASSKGSGYSNQPQHF
14 TRBJ1-2 TRBV6-5 - - TGTGCCAGCAGTTTAAACAGGGTAAACTATGGCTACACCTTC CASSLNRVNYGYTF
13 TRBJ1-2 TRBV27 - TRBD1 TGTGCCAGCAGCCCCGACAGGGCGGATGGCTACACCTTC CASSPDRADGYTF